This is a list of T cell receptor beta chains from one sample in a study of blood T cells in healthy people across ages. TCRdb analysed the 5' RACE reads with MiXCR anew, one entry per CDR3 protein. In the table there are fewer than 750,000 distinct CDR3 sequences, more than 45% of which are singletons. The sample was blood. These receptors were taken from a man older than 75 in good health. The CDR3 runs from the conserved cysteine through the conserved F or W. Fields, in order: D gene, V gene, J gene, clone size, CDR3 protein, CDR3 DNA. A D gene is named only where the DNA matches it firmly. The listing skips clone size in some rows; elsewhere it reads once, few, many or a size class.

TRBD1	TRBV20-1	TRBJ2-7	few	CSAPEPGQGAYEQYF	TGCAGTGCCCCCGAGCCGGGACAGGGAGCCTACGAGCAGTACTTC
TRBD2	TRBV20-1	TRBJ2-1	NA	CSAPLAGRPYNEQFF	TGCAGTGCTCCCTTAGCGGGCCGCCCCTACAATGAGCAGTTCTTC
NA	TRBV2	TRBJ2-1	NA	CAYRDYYNEQFF	TGTGCCTACAGGGATTACTACAATGAGCAGTTCTTC
TRBD1	TRBV3-1	TRBJ2-7	few	CASSQQRTGPHYEQYF	TGTGCCAGCAGCCAACAACGGACAGGCCCCCACTACGAGCAGTACTTC
NA	TRBV2	TRBJ1-1	NA	CASSDRRNTEAFF	TGTGCCAGCAGCGACAGGAGGAACACTGAAGCTTTCTTT
NA	TRBV15	TRBJ2-5	NA	CATSRDLEETQYF	TGTGCCACCAGCAGAGATCTTGAAGAGACCCAGTACTTC
NA	TRBV2	TRBJ2-5	few	CASGVGTLQETQYF	TGTGCCAGCGGGGTAGGGACACTCCAAGAGACCCAGTACTTC
NA	TRBV27	TRBJ2-3	NA	CASSLSSGAAADTQYF	TGTGCCAGCAGTTTATCGAGTGGAGCCGCGGCAGATACGCAGTATTTT
TRBD2	TRBV20-1	TRBJ2-1	few	CSAPYRLAGNEQFF	TGCAGTGCTCCGTACCGACTAGCAGGCAATGAGCAGTTCTTC
NA	TRBV7-2	TRBJ2-7	NA	CASSFGGRYNEQYF	TGTGCCAGCAGCTTTGGGGGGCGGTACAATGAGCAGTACTTC
NA	TRBV3-1	TRBJ2-7	NA	CASSQEGGAYNEQYF	TGTGCCAGCAGCCAAGAAGGAGGCGCCTACAATGAGCAGTACTTC
NA	TRBV7-2	TRBJ2-7	few	CASSFGGGSPYEQYF	TGTGCCAGCAGCTTTGGCGGGGGCTCTCCTTACGAGCAGTACTTC
TRBD2	TRBV20-1	TRBJ2-5	NA	CSARDPAGVGETQYF	TGCAGTGCTAGAGATCCGGCGGGAGTAGGGGAGACCCAGTACTTC
TRBD2	TRBV5-1	TRBJ2-7	NA	CASASGGLLYEQYF	TGCGCCAGCGCTTCGGGGGGACTCCTCTACGAGCAGTACTTC
NA	TRBV15	TRBJ2-2	few	CATSPGASNTGELFF	TGTGCCACCAGCCCCGGGGCCTCGAACACCGGGGAGCTGTTTTTT
NA	TRBV7-9	TRBJ2-1	NA	CASSPMEDNEQFF	TGTGCCAGCAGCCCAATGGAAGACAATGAGCAGTTCTTC
NA	TRBV29-1	TRBJ1-1	NA	CSVESGGGTEAFF	TGCAGCGTTGAATCGGGGGGAGGCACTGAAGCTTTCTTT
TRBD1	TRBV28	TRBJ2-1	few	CASSPSDRGHEQFF	TGTGCCAGCAGCCCCTCGGACAGGGGACATGAGCAGTTCTTC
NA	TRBV7-9	TRBJ2-1	NA	CASSRQLAPNEQFF	TGTGCCAGCAGCAGACAGTTAGCCCCCAATGAGCAGTTCTTC
NA	TRBV7-2	TRBJ2-5	NA	CASSLSLLREQYF	TGTGCCAGCAGCTTAAGCCTCCTGAGGGAGCAGTACTTC
TRBD1	TRBV29-1	TRBJ2-5	NA	CSVDGTGEEQYF	TGCAGCGTTGACGGGACAGGGGAAGAGCAGTACTTC
NA	TRBV7-7	TRBJ2-5	few	CASSPRAPFSGTQYF	TGTGCTAGCAGCCCCCGGGCCCCGTTTAGTGGGACCCAGTACTTC
NA	TRBV7-2	TRBJ2-7	NA	CASSSPNSRYEQYF	TGTGCCAGCAGCTCCCCCAATTCACGTTACGAGCAGTACTTC
NA	TRBV7-9	TRBJ2-5	NA	CASSANYGTQYF	TGTGCCAGCAGCGCCAATTATGGGACCCAGTACTTC
TRBD2	TRBV28	TRBJ2-1	NA	CASSSSGLSNEQFF	TGTGCCAGCAGTTCCTCGGGACTATCCAATGAGCAGTTCTTC
TRBD2	TRBV6-6	TRBJ2-5	few	CASAKGAGGQETQYF	TGTGCCAGCGCAAAAGGGGCGGGGGGCCAAGAGACCCAGTACTTC
TRBD2	TRBV3-1	TRBJ2-5	NA	CASSQGWTSGGRLQETQYF	TGTGCCAGCAGTCAAGGGTGGACTAGCGGGGGGCGCCTCCAAGAGACCCAGTACTTC
NA	TRBV11-1	TRBJ2-3	NA	CASSLTTGNTDTQYF	TGTGCCAGCAGCTTAACTACGGGGAACACAGATACGCAGTATTTT
NA	TRBV10-3	TRBJ2-7	many	CAISEGTVAYEQYF	TGTGCCATCAGTGAGGGTACCGTGGCCTACGAGCAGTACTTC
TRBD1	TRBV7-3	TRBJ1-1	NA	CAGSLMGTGRYTEAFF	TGTGCCGGCAGCTTAATGGGGACAGGGAGGTACACTGAAGCTTTCTTT
NA	TRBV20-1	TRBJ1-2	NA	CSAGISQGYGYTF	TGCAGTGCTGGGATCTCCCAGGGCTATGGCTACACCTTC
NA	TRBV29-1	TRBJ2-3	few	CSEFRRQSDTQYF	TGCAGCGAGTTTAGACGGCAGTCGGATACGCAGTATTTT
TRBD2	TRBV2	TRBJ2-3	NA	CASILAGFTDTQYF	TGTGCCAGCATACTAGCGGGGTTCACAGATACGCAGTATTTT
NA	TRBV29-1	TRBJ2-7	NA	CSVGQPPDEQYF	TGCAGCGTGGGACAACCGCCTGACGAGCAGTACTTC
NA	TRBV10-3	TRBJ2-7	NA	CAISADNYEQYF	TGTGCCATCAGTGCTGATAACTACGAGCAGTACTTC
NA	TRBV6-1	TRBJ1-2	NA	CASRTVQYNGYTF	TGTGCCAGCAGGACAGTCCAGTATAATGGCTACACCTTC
NA	TRBV10-3	TRBJ2-1	NA	CAISELVFSYNEQFF	TGTGCCATCAGTGAGTTGGTTTTCTCCTACAATGAGCAGTTCTTC
NA	TRBV20-1	TRBJ2-1	few	CSAPLPGVEGNEQFF	TGCAGTGCTCCCTTGCCAGGGGTGGAGGGCAATGAGCAGTTCTTC
NA	TRBV20-1	TRBJ2-1	NA	CSARDRPTHGVGGIIDEQFF	TGCAGTGCTAGAGATCGACCGACACATGGGGTGGGGGGCATTATCGATGAGCAGTTCTTC
NA	TRBV20-1	TRBJ2-3	many	CSEGSPMGDTQYF	TGCAGCGAGGGTAGCCCGATGGGGGATACGCAGTATTTT
NA	TRBV4-3	TRBJ1-4	few	CASSQEVATNEKLFF	TGCGCCAGCAGCCAAGAAGTTGCAACTAATGAAAAACTGTTTTTT
TRBD2	TRBV2	TRBJ2-1	NA	CASGLAGDKFF	TGTGCCAGTGGACTAGCGGGAGACAAGTTCTTC
NA	TRBV14	TRBJ2-3	NA	CASSQVPPDTQYF	TGTGCCAGCAGCCAAGTTCCCCCAGATACGCAGTATTTT
NA	TRBV10-3	TRBJ1-6	NA	CASQPEQKSPLHF	TGTGCCAGTCAACCTGAACAGAAATCACCCCTCCACTTT
NA	TRBV7-2	TRBJ1-4	NA	CASSLAPVATNEKLFF	TGTGCCAGCAGCTTAGCCCCTGTCGCAACTAATGAAAAACTGTTTTTT
TRBD1	TRBV28	TRBJ2-1	NA	CASSSMPGGGSGGEQFF	TGTGCCAGCAGTTCCATGCCGGGCGGAGGTTCAGGGGGTGAGCAGTTCTTC